The rows below give T cell receptor beta chains drawn from one sample of a study of T cells after yellow fever vaccination. MiXCR, applied by TCRdb to the 5' RACE reads, yields one record per CDR3 protein. The table records some 240,000 distinct CDR3 sequences, roughly 4.8% of them present only once. The sequencing here drew on CD4+ T cells sorted from PBMCs, taken on the day of the yellow fever booster vaccination. The receptors come from a man between 18 and 29 years old who received the YFV17D yellow fever vaccine. Both conserved end residues are part of each CDR3. The D gene is left open where the match is weak. Some rows mark clone size as missing; the rest say once, few, many or name a class of expanded clone.

size	D	V	J	CDR3	DNA
-	TRBD1	TRBV6-2/TRBV6-3	TRBJ1-1	CASNKPGQGAKGEAFF	TGTGCCAGCAACAAACCGGGACAGGGGGCGAAAGGTGAAGCTTTCTTT
many	-	TRBV7-3	TRBJ2-4	CASSLRGLDIQYF	TGTGCCAGCAGCTTGAGGGGCTTGGACATTCAGTACTTC
-	-	TRBV19	TRBJ2-1	CASSRPATGTWYDEQFF	TGTGCCAGTAGCCGCCCGGCAACCGGGACCTGGTATGATGAGCAGTTCTTC
few	TRBD1	TRBV5-1	TRBJ2-3	CASSSGTGYQDTQYF	TGCGCCAGCAGCTCCGGGACAGGGTATCAAGATACGCAGTATTTT
few	TRBD1	TRBV5-1	TRBJ1-4	CASSAAGTGKNEKLFF	TGCGCCAGCAGCGCCGCGGGGACAGGGAAAAATGAAAAACTGTTTTTT
many	-	TRBV12-3/TRBV12-4	TRBJ1-2	CASSLGRGNGYTF	TGTGCCAGCAGTTTAGGCAGGGGTAATGGCTACACCTTC
-	-	TRBV20-1	TRBJ1-3	CSATDSPGNTIYF	TGCAGTGCCACGGACAGTCCAGGAAACACCATATATTTT
-	-	TRBV7-2	TRBJ1-6	CASSLGGRWPLHF	TGTGCCAGCAGCTTAGGGGGTAGGTGGCCCCTCCACTTT
few	-	TRBV6-6	TRBJ2-5	CASTPEQETQYF	TGTGCCAGCACCCCTGAACAAGAGACCCAGTACTTC
-	-	TRBV29-1	TRBJ1-4	CSVAGFTNEKLFF	TGCAGCGTCGCAGGGTTTACTAATGAAAAACTGTTTTTT